A selection of T cell receptor beta chains follows, all from one sample in a study of control samples from healthy donors and cancer patients. Clones were sequenced by immunoSEQ multiplex PCR, and TCRdb holds only the in-frame ones, with some missing. The sample records about 83,000 clones, 91% being singletons. The sample comprised blood. The receptors stem from a man aged 45-60 years in good health. Each CDR3 is given with its conserved first and last residue. D genes are given only for firm matches. Not all rows give a size; the values are once, few, many and, for expanded clones, a class.

len: 10; v_gene: TRBV19; d_gene: -; abundance: -; j_gene: TRBJ2-7; CDR3aa: CAGRWYEQYF; CDR3nt: TGTGCCGGCCGCTGGTACGAGCAGTACTTC
len: 12; v_gene: TRBV6-5; d_gene: -; abundance: -; j_gene: TRBJ2-7; CDR3aa: CASSGISYEQYF; CDR3nt: TGTGCCAGCAGCGGGATCTCCTACGAGCAGTACTTC
len: 13; v_gene: TRBV11-3; d_gene: -; abundance: -; j_gene: TRBJ2-3; CDR3aa: CASRSNGADTQYF; CDR3nt: TGTGCCAGCAGATCTAATGGGGCAGATACGCAGTATTTT
len: 15; v_gene: TRBV15; d_gene: -; abundance: -; j_gene: TRBJ2-2; CDR3aa: CATSVQDRDTGELFF; CDR3nt: TGTGCCACCAGCGTCCAGGATAGGGACACCGGGGAGCTGTTTTTT
len: 13; v_gene: TRBV7-7; d_gene: -; abundance: once; j_gene: TRBJ1-6; CDR3aa: CASSLDRNSPLHF; CDR3nt: TGTGCCAGCAGCCTGGACAGAAATTCACCCCTCCACTTT
len: 13; v_gene: TRBV3-1/TRBV3-2; d_gene: -; abundance: -; j_gene: TRBJ1-5; CDR3aa: CASSHGRNQPQHF; CDR3nt: TGTGCCAGCAGCCATGGGAGGAATCAGCCCCAGCATTTT
len: 15; v_gene: TRBV10-1; d_gene: TRBD1; abundance: -; j_gene: TRBJ2-2; CDR3aa: CASSNRGNYTGELFF; CDR3nt: TGCGCCAGCAGCAACAGGGGAAACTACACCGGGGAGCTGTTTTTT
len: 14; v_gene: TRBV27; d_gene: TRBD1; abundance: -; j_gene: TRBJ1-5; CDR3aa: CASSTGTGNQPQHF; CDR3nt: TGTGCCAGCAGTACCGGGACAGGTAATCAGCCCCAGCATTTT
len: 12; v_gene: TRBV6-5; d_gene: -; abundance: -; j_gene: TRBJ1-2; CDR3aa: CAGIEDHYGYTF; CDR3nt: TGTGCCGGGATAGAAGATCACTATGGCTACACCTTC
len: 14; v_gene: TRBV30; d_gene: TRBD1; abundance: -; j_gene: TRBJ1-1; CDR3aa: CAWSPQGDVAEAFF; CDR3nt: TGTGCCTGGAGTCCTCAGGGGGACGTCGCTGAAGCTTTCTTT
len: 14; v_gene: TRBV6-5; d_gene: TRBD1; abundance: -; j_gene: TRBJ1-5; CDR3aa: CASSSGQGNQPQHF; CDR3nt: TGTGCCAGCAGTTCTGGACAGGGCAATCAGCCCCAGCATTTT
len: 16; v_gene: TRBV6-5; d_gene: -; abundance: -; j_gene: TRBJ2-2; CDR3aa: CASSYLTGPNTGELFF; CDR3nt: TGTGCCAGCAGTTACTTAACAGGCCCGAACACCGGGGAGCTGTTTTTT
len: 14; v_gene: TRBV9; d_gene: -; abundance: -; j_gene: TRBJ2-7; CDR3aa: CASSVVDTAYEQYF; CDR3nt: TGTGCCAGCAGCGTGGTGGACACAGCCTACGAGCAGTACTTC
len: 15; v_gene: TRBV13; d_gene: TRBD1; abundance: -; j_gene: TRBJ1-4; CDR3aa: CASSVMTGRNEKLFF; CDR3nt: TGTGCCAGCAGCGTAATGACAGGGCGTAATGAAAAACTGTTTTTT
len: 14; v_gene: TRBV5-1; d_gene: -; abundance: -; j_gene: TRBJ1-1; CDR3aa: CASSGGHPNTEAFF; CDR3nt: TGCGCCAGCAGCGGGGGACATCCGAACACTGAAGCTTTCTTT
len: 16; v_gene: TRBV5-1; d_gene: TRBD1; abundance: -; j_gene: TRBJ1-6; CDR3aa: CASSLEGTAYNSPLHF; CDR3nt: TGCGCCAGCAGCTTGGAAGGGACAGCCTATAATTCACCCCTCCACTTT
len: 15; v_gene: TRBV12-5; d_gene: -; abundance: -; j_gene: TRBJ1-1; CDR3aa: CASGLVIGGFTEAFF; CDR3nt: TGTGCTAGTGGTTTGGTAATTGGGGGGTTCACTGAAGCTTTCTTT
len: 17; v_gene: TRBV7-8; d_gene: -; abundance: -; j_gene: TRBJ1-1; CDR3aa: CASSLSGLGQINTEAFF; CDR3nt: TGTGCCAGCAGCTTGTCGGGTTTGGGGCAGATAAACACTGAAGCTTTCTTT
len: 17; v_gene: TRBV18; d_gene: TRBD1; abundance: once; j_gene: TRBJ1-5; CDR3aa: CASSPAGQGAVNQPQHF; CDR3nt: TGTGCCAGCTCACCAGCGGGACAGGGGGCCGTCAATCAGCCCCAGCATTTT
len: 11; v_gene: TRBV12-3/TRBV12-4; d_gene: -; abundance: -; j_gene: TRBJ1-6; CDR3aa: CASSLGGPLHF; CDR3nt: TGTGCCAGCAGTTTAGGAGGACCCCTCCACTTT
len: 14; v_gene: TRBV19; d_gene: -; abundance: once; j_gene: TRBJ2-7; CDR3aa: CASSAEVTSYEQYF; CDR3nt: TGTGCCAGTAGTGCTGAGGTAACCTCCTACGAGCAGTACTTC
len: 14; v_gene: TRBV27; d_gene: TRBD1; abundance: -; j_gene: TRBJ1-1; CDR3aa: CASSSRQGVTEAFF; CDR3nt: TGTGCCAGCAGTTCAAGACAGGGGGTCACTGAAGCTTTCTTT
len: 15; v_gene: TRBV27; d_gene: -; abundance: -; j_gene: TRBJ1-5; CDR3aa: CASSSSFKGSQPQHF; CDR3nt: TGTGCCAGCAGTTCCTCATTTAAGGGCAGTCAGCCCCAGCATTTT
len: 13; v_gene: TRBV7-2; d_gene: -; abundance: -; j_gene: TRBJ1-2; CDR3aa: CASSLDGPYGYTF; CDR3nt: TGTGCCAGCAGCTTAGACGGACCGTATGGCTACACCTTC
len: 14; v_gene: TRBV27; d_gene: -; abundance: -; j_gene: TRBJ1-2; CDR3aa: CASSLRQTDYGYTF; CDR3nt: TGTGCCAGCAGTTTGAGACAGACCGACTATGGCTACACCTTC
len: 15; v_gene: TRBV25-1; d_gene: -; abundance: -; j_gene: TRBJ1-4; CDR3aa: CASSPGIVVNEKLFF; CDR3nt: TGTGCCAGCAGCCCTGGCATCGTGGTTAATGAAAAACTGTTTTTT
len: 14; v_gene: TRBV2; d_gene: -; abundance: -; j_gene: TRBJ1-1; CDR3aa: CATKNRVRNTEAFF; CDR3nt: TGTGCCACCAAAAACAGGGTCAGGAACACTGAAGCTTTCTTT
len: 13; v_gene: TRBV29-1; d_gene: -; abundance: once; j_gene: TRBJ1-2; CDR3aa: CSAGGHSNYGYTF; CDR3nt: TGCAGCGCCGGGGGACACTCTAACTATGGCTACACCTTC
len: 17; v_gene: TRBV18; d_gene: TRBD1; abundance: -; j_gene: TRBJ1-2; CDR3aa: CASSLLAGTGSNYGYTF; CDR3nt: TGTGCCAGCTCACTGTTAGCCGGGACAGGGTCTAACTATGGCTACACCTTC
len: 15; v_gene: TRBV11-2; d_gene: -; abundance: -; j_gene: TRBJ1-5; CDR3aa: CASSKDSLGNQPQHF; CDR3nt: TGTGCCAGCAGCAAGGACAGTCTTGGCAATCAGCCCCAGCATTTT
len: 12; v_gene: TRBV10-3; d_gene: -; abundance: many; j_gene: TRBJ1-2; CDR3aa: CAISESNNGYTF; CDR3nt: TGTGCCATCAGTGAGTCTAATAACGGCTACACCTTC
len: 13; v_gene: TRBV12-3/TRBV12-4; d_gene: -; abundance: -; j_gene: TRBJ1-4; CDR3aa: CASRIGNYEKLFF; CDR3nt: TGTGCCAGCAGAATCGGCAATTATGAAAAACTGTTTTTT
len: 16; v_gene: TRBV19; d_gene: -; abundance: -; j_gene: TRBJ1-4; CDR3aa: CASSIVAGTTNEKLFF; CDR3nt: TGTGCCAGTAGTATAGTAGCCGGGACAACAAATGAAAAACTGTTTTTT
len: 17; v_gene: TRBV6-1; d_gene: -; abundance: -; j_gene: TRBJ2-1; CDR3aa: CASSEFGATVTYNEQFF; CDR3nt: TGTGCCAGCAGTGAATTCGGGGCGACGGTCACCTACAATGAGCAGTTCTTC
len: 15; v_gene: TRBV7-9; d_gene: -; abundance: -; j_gene: TRBJ1-5; CDR3aa: CASSLTGPAGQPQHF; CDR3nt: TGTGCCAGCAGCTTAACAGGGCCCGCGGGGCAGCCCCAGCATTTT
len: 12; v_gene: TRBV5-1; d_gene: -; abundance: -; j_gene: TRBJ2-2; CDR3aa: CASSSNLGELFF; CDR3nt: TGCGCCAGCAGCTCTAATTTAGGGGAGCTGTTTTTT
len: 13; v_gene: TRBV19; d_gene: TRBD1; abundance: -; j_gene: TRBJ2-1; CDR3aa: CASSIRGGYEQFF; CDR3nt: TGTGCCAGTAGTATAAGAGGGGGCTATGAGCAGTTCTTC
len: 13; v_gene: TRBV10-3; d_gene: -; abundance: -; j_gene: TRBJ2-2; CDR3aa: CAIRDRWDGELFF; CDR3nt: TGTGCCATCAGAGACAGGTGGGACGGGGAGCTGTTTTTT
len: 16; v_gene: TRBV5-6; d_gene: TRBD1; abundance: -; j_gene: TRBJ1-5; CDR3aa: CASSLDGGQVNQPQHF; CDR3nt: TGTGCCAGCAGCTTGGATGGGGGACAGGTCAATCAGCCCCAGCATTTT
len: 15; v_gene: TRBV10-3; d_gene: -; abundance: few; j_gene: TRBJ2-5; CDR3aa: CAISGDSRGGETQYF; CDR3nt: TGTGCCATCAGTGGGGACAGCCGGGGGGGGGAGACCCAGTACTTC
len: 14; v_gene: TRBV3-1/TRBV3-2; d_gene: -; abundance: -; j_gene: TRBJ2-2; CDR3aa: CASSQVPFTGELFF; CDR3nt: TGTGCCAGCAGCCAAGTCCCTTTCACCGGGGAGCTGTTTTTT
len: 15; v_gene: TRBV14; d_gene: TRBD1; abundance: -; j_gene: TRBJ2-2; CDR3aa: CASSQGQGAIGELFF; CDR3nt: TGTGCCAGCAGCCAAGGACAGGGGGCGATCGGGGAGCTGTTTTTT
len: 11; v_gene: TRBV6-5; d_gene: -; abundance: -; j_gene: TRBJ1-6; CDR3aa: CARGPNSPLHF; CDR3nt: TGTGCCAGAGGACCTAATTCACCCCTCCACTTT
len: 16; v_gene: TRBV18; d_gene: TRBD1; abundance: -; j_gene: TRBJ1-1; CDR3aa: CASSTFSDRVGTEAFF; CDR3nt: TGTGCCAGCTCAACTTTCTCGGACAGGGTCGGCACTGAAGCTTTCTTT
len: 16; v_gene: TRBV3-1/TRBV3-2; d_gene: -; abundance: -; j_gene: TRBJ2-3; CDR3aa: CASSQFIPSETDTQYF; CDR3nt: TGTGCCAGCAGCCAATTCATCCCGTCCGAGACAGATACGCAGTATTTT
len: 15; v_gene: TRBV3-1/TRBV3-2; d_gene: -; abundance: -; j_gene: TRBJ1-5; CDR3aa: CASSQDRGVGQPQHF; CDR3nt: TGTGCCAGCAGCCAAGATCGGGGGGTGGGTCAGCCCCAGCATTTT
len: 13; v_gene: TRBV27; d_gene: -; abundance: -; j_gene: TRBJ2-7; CDR3aa: CASSWSGNYEQYF; CDR3nt: TGTGCCAGCAGTTGGTCCGGGAACTACGAGCAGTACTTC
len: 15; v_gene: TRBV19; d_gene: TRBD2; abundance: -; j_gene: TRBJ2-7; CDR3aa: CASSISSGRRGEQYF; CDR3nt: TGTGCCAGTAGTATCTCTAGCGGGAGAAGAGGAGAGCAGTACTTC
len: 14; v_gene: TRBV29-1; d_gene: -; abundance: -; j_gene: TRBJ1-5; CDR3aa: CSVRDTGFNQPQHF; CDR3nt: TGCAGCGTCCGGGACACAGGATTCAATCAGCCCCAGCATTTT
len: 15; v_gene: TRBV7-9; d_gene: -; abundance: -; j_gene: TRBJ1-4; CDR3aa: CASRESGGTNEKLFF; CDR3nt: TGTGCCAGCAGGGAAAGTGGGGGGACTAATGAAAAACTGTTTTTT
len: 14; v_gene: TRBV5-1; d_gene: -; abundance: -; j_gene: TRBJ2-1; CDR3aa: CASKTDSTDNEQFF; CDR3nt: TGCGCCAGCAAAACTGACTCCACAGACAATGAGCAGTTCTTC
len: 12; v_gene: TRBV6-5; d_gene: -; abundance: -; j_gene: TRBJ1-2; CDR3aa: CASSSLLKGYTF; CDR3nt: TGTGCCAGCAGCTCCCTCCTCAAGGGCTACACCTTC
len: 13; v_gene: TRBV7-9; d_gene: -; abundance: -; j_gene: TRBJ2-3; CDR3aa: CATPREASDTQYF; CDR3nt: TGTGCCACCCCAAGGGAGGCCTCAGATACGCAGTATTTT
len: 16; v_gene: TRBV5-4; d_gene: -; abundance: -; j_gene: TRBJ1-3; CDR3aa: CASSGQGGAGGNTIYF; CDR3nt: TGTGCCAGCAGCGGCCAAGGGGGAGCGGGAGGAAACACCATATATTTT
len: 15; v_gene: TRBV9; d_gene: TRBD1; abundance: -; j_gene: TRBJ1-2; CDR3aa: CASSPGAGGGYGYTF; CDR3nt: TGTGCCAGCAGCCCCGGGGCAGGGGGGGGCTATGGCTACACCTTC